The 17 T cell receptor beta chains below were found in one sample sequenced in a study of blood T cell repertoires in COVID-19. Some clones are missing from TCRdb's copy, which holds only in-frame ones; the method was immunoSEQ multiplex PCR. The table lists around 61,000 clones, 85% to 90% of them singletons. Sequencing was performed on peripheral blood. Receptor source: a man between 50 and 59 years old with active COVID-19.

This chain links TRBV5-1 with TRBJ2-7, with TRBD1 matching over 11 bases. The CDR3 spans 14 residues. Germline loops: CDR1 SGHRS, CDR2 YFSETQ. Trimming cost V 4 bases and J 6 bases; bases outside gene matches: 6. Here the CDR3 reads CASSPGQGVGEQYF. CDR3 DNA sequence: TGCGCCAGCAGCCCGGGACAGGGGGTAGGCGAGCAGTACTTC.

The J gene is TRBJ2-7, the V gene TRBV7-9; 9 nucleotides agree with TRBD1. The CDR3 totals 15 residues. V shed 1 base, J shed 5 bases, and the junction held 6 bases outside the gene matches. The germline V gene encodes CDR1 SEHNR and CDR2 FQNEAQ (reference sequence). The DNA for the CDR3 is TGTGCCAGCAGCTTAGGGGACAGGGTGGCGAACGAGCAGTACTTC. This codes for CASSLGDRVANEQYF.

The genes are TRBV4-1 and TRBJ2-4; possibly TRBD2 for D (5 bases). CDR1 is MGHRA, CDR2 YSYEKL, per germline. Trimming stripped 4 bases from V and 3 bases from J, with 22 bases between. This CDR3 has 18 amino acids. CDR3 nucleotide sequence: TGCGCCAGCAGCCGCGGAAGGGCTTTGGAGCGGCTCAAAAACATTCAGTACTTC. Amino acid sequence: CASSRGRALERLKNIQYF.

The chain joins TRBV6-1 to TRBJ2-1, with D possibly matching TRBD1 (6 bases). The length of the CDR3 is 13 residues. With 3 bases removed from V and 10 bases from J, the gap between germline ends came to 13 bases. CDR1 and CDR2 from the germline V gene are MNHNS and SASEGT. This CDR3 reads CASSEGQLEEQFF. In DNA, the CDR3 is TGTGCCAGCAGTGAGGGACAATTGGAGGAGCAGTTCTTC.

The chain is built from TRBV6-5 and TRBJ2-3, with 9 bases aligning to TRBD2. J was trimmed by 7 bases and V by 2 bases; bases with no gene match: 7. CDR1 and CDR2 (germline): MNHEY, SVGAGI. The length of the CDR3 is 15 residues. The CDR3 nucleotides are TGTGCCAGCAGTTACAGTAGCGGGAGTTCCTATACGCAGTATTTT. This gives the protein CASSYSSGSSYTQYF.

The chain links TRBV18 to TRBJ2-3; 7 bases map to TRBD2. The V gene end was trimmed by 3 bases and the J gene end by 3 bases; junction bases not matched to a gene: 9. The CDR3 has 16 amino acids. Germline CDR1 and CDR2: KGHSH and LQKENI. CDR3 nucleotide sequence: TGTGCCAGCTCACCGCTAGCGGCAGAGGGTACAGATACGCAGTATTTT. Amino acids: CASSPLAAEGTDTQYF. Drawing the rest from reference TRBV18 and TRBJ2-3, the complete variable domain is NAGVMQNPRHLVRRRGQEARLRCSPMKGHSHVYWYRQLPEEGLKFMVYLQKENIIDESGMPKERFSAEFPKEGPSILRIQQVVRGDSAAYFCASSPLAAEGTDTQYFGPGTRLTVL.

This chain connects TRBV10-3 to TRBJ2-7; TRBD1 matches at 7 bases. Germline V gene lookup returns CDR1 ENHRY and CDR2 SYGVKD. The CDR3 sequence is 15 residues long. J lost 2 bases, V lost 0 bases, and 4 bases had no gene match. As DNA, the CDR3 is TGTGCCATCAGTGAGTCTCGGACAGGTACCTACGAGCAGTACTTC. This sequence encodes CAISESRTGTYEQYF.

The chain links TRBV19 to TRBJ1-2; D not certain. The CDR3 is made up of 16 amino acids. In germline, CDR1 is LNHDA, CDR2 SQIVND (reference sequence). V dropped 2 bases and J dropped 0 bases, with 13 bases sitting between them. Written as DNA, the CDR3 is TGTGCCAGTAGTATATCACACTGGGAGGCTAACTATGGCTACACCTTC. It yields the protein CASSISHWEANYGYTF.

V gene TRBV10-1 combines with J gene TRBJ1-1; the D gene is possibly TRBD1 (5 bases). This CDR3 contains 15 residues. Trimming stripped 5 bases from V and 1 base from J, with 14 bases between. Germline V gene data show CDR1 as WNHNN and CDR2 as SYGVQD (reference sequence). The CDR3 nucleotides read TGCGCCAGCAGTAAATTTCGACAGAGGAACACTGAAGCTTTCTTT. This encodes CASSKFRQRNTEAFF.

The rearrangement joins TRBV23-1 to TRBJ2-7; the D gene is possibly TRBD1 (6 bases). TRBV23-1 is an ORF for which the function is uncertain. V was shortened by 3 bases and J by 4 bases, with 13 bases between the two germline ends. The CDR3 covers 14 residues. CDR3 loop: CASSHSDRSYEQYF. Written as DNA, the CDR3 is TGCGCCAGCAGTCATTCTGACAGGTCATACGAGCAGTACTTC.

CDR3 loop: CASSSYRATNEKLFF. In DNA form, the CDR3 reads TGTGCCAGCAGCTCTTACAGGGCAACTAATGAAAAACTGTTTTTT. V usage is TRBV7-8 and J usage is TRBJ1-4, with D perhaps matching TRBD1 (6 bases). Germline assignment: CDR1 SGHVS and CDR2 FQNEAQ. V lost 4 bases to trimming and J lost 0 bases, with 9 bases between them. The CDR3 covers 15 residues.

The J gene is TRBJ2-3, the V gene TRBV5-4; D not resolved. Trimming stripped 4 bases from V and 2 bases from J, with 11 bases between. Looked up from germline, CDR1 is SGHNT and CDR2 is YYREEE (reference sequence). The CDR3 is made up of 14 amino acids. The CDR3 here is CASSHDTVTDTQYF. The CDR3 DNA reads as TGTGCCAGCAGCCACGACACGGTCACAGATACGCAGTATTTT. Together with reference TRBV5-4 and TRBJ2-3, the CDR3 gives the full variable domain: ETGVTQSPTHLIKTRGQQVTLRCSSQSGHNTVSWYQQALGQGPQFIFQYYREEENGRGNFPPRFSGLQFPNYSSELNVNALELDDSALYLCASSHDTVTDTQYFGPGTRLTVL.

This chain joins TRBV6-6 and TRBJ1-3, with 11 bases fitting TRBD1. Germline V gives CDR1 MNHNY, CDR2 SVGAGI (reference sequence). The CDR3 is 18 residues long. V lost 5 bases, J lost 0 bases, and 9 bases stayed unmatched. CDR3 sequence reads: CASSPPTGTGGSGNTIYF. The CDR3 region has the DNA TGTGCCAGCAGTCCACCTACCGGGACAGGGGGCTCTGGAAACACCATATATTTT.

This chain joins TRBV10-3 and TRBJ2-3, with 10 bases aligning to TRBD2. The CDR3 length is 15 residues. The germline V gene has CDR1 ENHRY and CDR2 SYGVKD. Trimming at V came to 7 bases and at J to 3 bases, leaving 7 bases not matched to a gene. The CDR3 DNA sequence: TGTGCCATCAACGAGCGGGGGGGCTGGACAGATACGCAGTATTTT. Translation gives CAINERGGWTDTQYF.

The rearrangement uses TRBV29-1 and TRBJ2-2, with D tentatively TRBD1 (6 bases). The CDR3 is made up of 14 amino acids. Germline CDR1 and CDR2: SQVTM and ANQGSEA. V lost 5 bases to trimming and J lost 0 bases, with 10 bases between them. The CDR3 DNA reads TGCAGCGTTATTGGACAGTCGAACACCGGGGAGCTGTTTTTT. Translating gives CSVIGQSNTGELFF.

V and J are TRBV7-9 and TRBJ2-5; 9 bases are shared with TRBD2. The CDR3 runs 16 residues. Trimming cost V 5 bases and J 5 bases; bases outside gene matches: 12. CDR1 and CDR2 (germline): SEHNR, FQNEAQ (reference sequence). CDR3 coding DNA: TGTGCCAGCAGCGAAGGTGGCGGGGGGGGCTCGGAGACCCAGTACTTC. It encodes CASSEGGGGGSETQYF. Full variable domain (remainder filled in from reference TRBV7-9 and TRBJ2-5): DTGVSQNPRHKITKRGQNVTFRCDPISEHNRLYWYRQTLGQGPEFLTYFQNEAQLEKSRLLSDRFSAERPKGSFSTLEIQRTEQGDSAMYLCASSEGGGGGSETQYFGPGTRLLVL.

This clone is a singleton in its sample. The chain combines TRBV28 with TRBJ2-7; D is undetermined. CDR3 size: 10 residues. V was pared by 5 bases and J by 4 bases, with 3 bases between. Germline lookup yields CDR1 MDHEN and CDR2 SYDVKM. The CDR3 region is CASSLYEQYF. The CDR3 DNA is TGTGCCAGCAGTCTTTACGAGCAGTACTTC.